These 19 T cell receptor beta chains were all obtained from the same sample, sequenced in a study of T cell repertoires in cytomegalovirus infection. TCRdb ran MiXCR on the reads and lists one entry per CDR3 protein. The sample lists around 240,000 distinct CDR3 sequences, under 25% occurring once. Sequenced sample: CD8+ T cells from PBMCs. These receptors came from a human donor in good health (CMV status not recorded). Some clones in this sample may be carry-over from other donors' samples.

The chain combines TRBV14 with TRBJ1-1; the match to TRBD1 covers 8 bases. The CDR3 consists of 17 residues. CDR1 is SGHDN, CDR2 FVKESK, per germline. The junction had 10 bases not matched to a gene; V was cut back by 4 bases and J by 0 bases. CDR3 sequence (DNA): TGTGCCAGCAGCCCGCCCGGGACAGGCTTTATGAACACTGAAGCTTTCTTT. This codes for CASSPPGTGFMNTEAFF.

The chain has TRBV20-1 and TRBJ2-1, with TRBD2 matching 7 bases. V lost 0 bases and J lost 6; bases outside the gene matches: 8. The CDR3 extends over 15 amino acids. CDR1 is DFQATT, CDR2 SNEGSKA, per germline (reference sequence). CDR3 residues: CSARDLWEGLNEQFF. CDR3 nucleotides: TGCAGTGCTAGAGATCTCTGGGAGGGTCTCAATGAGCAGTTCTTC.

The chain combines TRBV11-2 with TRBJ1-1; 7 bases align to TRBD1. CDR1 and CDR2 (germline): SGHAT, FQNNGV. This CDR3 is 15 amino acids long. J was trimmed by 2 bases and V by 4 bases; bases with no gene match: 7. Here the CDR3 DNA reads TGTGCCAGCAGCTCAGCCACAGGGGTAAACACTGAAGCTTTCTTT. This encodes CASSSATGVNTEAFF.

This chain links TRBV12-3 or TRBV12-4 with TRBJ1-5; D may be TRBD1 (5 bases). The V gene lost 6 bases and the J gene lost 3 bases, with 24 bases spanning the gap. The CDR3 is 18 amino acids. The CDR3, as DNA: TGTGCCAGCAGCCCCGATCAAGCGTCGGGACGGGTCAATCAGCCCCAGCATTTT. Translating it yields CASSPDQASGRVNQPQHF.

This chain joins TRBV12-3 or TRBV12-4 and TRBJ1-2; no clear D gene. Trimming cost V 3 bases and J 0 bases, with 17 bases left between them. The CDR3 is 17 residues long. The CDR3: CASSLEGTPLANYGYTF. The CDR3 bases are TGTGCCAGCAGTTTGGAAGGCACCCCATTGGCTAACTATGGCTACACCTTC.

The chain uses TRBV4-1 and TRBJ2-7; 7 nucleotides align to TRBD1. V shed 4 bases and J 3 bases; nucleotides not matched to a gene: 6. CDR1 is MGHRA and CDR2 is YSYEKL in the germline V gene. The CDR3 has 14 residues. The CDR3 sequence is CASSPGTANYEQYF. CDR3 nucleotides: TGCGCCAGCAGCCCAGGGACAGCTAACTACGAGCAGTACTTC.

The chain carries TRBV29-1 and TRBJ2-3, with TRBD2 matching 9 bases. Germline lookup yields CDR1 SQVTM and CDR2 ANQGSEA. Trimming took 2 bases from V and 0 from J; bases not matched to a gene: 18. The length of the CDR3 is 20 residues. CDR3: CSVETGEGAGGRISTDTQYF. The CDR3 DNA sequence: TGCAGCGTTGAAACGGGGGAGGGGGCGGGGGGGCGGATTAGCACAGATACGCAGTATTTT.

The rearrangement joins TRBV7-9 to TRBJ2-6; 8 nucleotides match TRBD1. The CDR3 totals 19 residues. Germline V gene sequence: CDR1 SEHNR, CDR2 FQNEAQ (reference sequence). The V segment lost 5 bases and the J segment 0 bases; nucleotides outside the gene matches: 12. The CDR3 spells CASSPTGTGDYSGANVLTF. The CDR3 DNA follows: TGTGCCAGCAGCCCCACCGGGACAGGAGATTACTCTGGGGCCAACGTCCTGACTTTC. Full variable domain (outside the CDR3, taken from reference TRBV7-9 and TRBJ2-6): DTGVSQNPRHKITKRGQNVTFRCDPISEHNRLYWYRQTLGQGPEFLTYFQNEAQLEKSRLLSDRFSAERPKGSFSTLEIQRTEQGDSAMYLCASSPTGTGDYSGANVLTFGAGSRLTVL.

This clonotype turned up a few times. CDR3 sequence: CASSLGRAPNQPQHF. The CDR3 DNA reads as TGTGCCAGCAGCTTAGGCAGGGCCCCCAATCAGCCCCAGCATTTT. This chain uses TRBV13 with TRBJ1-5; tentatively, D is TRBD1 (5 bases). The length of the CDR3 is 15 residues. Germline V gene sequence: CDR1 PRHDT, CDR2 FYEKMQ (reference sequence). Trimming removed 0 bases from V and 3 bases from J, with 9 bases in between.

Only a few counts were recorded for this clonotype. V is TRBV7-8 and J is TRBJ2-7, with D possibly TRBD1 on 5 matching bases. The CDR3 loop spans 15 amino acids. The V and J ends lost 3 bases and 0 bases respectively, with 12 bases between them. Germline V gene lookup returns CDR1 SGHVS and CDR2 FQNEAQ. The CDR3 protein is CASSLTEGVSYEQYF. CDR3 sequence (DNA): TGTGCCAGCAGCTTGACAGAAGGCGTCTCCTACGAGCAGTACTTC.

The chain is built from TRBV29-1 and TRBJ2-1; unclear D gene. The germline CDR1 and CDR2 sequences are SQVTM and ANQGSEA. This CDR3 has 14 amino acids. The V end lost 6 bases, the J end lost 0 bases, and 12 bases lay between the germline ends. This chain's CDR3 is CSVTRRSSYNEQFF. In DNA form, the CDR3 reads TGCAGCGTGACACGACGGAGCTCCTACAATGAGCAGTTCTTC.

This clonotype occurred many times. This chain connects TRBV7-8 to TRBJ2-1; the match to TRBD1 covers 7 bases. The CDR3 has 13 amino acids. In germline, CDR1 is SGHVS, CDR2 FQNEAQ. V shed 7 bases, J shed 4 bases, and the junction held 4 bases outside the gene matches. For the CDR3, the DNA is TGTGCCAGCATCGGACAGGTATACAATGAGCAGTTCTTC. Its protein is CASIGQVYNEQFF. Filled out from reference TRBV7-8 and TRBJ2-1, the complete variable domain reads GAGVSQSPRYKVAKRGQDVALRCDPISGHVSLFWYQQALGQGPEFLTYFQNEAQLDKSGLPSDRFFAERPEGSVSTLKIQRTQQEDSAVYLCASIGQVYNEQFFGPGTRLTVL.

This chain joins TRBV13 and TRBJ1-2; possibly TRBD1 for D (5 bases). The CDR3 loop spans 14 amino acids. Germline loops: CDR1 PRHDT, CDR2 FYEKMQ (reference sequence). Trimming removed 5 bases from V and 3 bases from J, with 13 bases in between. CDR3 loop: CASSLGPGDYGYTF. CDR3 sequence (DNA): TGTGCCAGCAGCCTGGGACCCGGGGACTATGGCTACACCTTC. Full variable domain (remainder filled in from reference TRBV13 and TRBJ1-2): AAGVIQSPRHLIKEKRETATLKCYPIPRHDTVYWYQQGPGQDPQFLISFYEKMQSDKGSIPDRFSAQQFSDYHSELNMSSLELGDSALYFCASSLGPGDYGYTFGSGTRLTVV.

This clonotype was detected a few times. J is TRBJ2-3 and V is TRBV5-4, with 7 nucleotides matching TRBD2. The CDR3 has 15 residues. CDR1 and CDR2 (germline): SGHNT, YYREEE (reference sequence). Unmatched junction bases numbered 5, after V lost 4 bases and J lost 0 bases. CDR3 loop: CASSETSSSTDTQYF. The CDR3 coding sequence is TGTGCCAGCAGCGAGACTAGCTCGAGCACAGATACGCAGTATTTT. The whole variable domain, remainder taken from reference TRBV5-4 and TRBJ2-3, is ETGVTQSPTHLIKTRGQQVTLRCSSQSGHNTVSWYQQALGQGPQFIFQYYREEENGRGNFPPRFSGLQFPNYSSELNVNALELDDSALYLCASSETSSSTDTQYFGPGTRLTVL.

Here the CDR3 DNA reads TGCAGTGCTTGGGCCGCTAGCGGGGGCTACGAGCAGTACTTC. Protein sequence: CSAWAASGGYEQYF. The rearrangement joins TRBV20-1 to TRBJ2-7; 10 bases line up with TRBD2. CDR3 length: 14 residues. Per the germline V gene, CDR1 is DFQATT and CDR2 is SNEGSKA (reference sequence). Trimming cost V 5 bases and J 3 bases; bases outside gene matches: 7.

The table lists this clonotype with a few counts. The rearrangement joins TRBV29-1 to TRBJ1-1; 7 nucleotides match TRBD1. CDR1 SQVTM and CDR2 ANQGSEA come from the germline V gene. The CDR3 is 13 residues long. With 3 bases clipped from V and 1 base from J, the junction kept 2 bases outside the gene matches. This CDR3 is CSVEEGANTEAFF. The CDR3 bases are TGCAGCGTTGAGGAGGGGGCGAACACTGAAGCTTTCTTT.

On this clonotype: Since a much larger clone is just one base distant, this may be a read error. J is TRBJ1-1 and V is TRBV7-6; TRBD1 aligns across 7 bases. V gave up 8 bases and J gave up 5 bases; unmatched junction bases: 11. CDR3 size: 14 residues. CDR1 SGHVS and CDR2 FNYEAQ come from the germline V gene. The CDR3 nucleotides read TGTGCCAGCTGCTCCAGGGACAGTCAGACTGAAGCTTTCTTT. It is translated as CASCSRDSQTEAFF.

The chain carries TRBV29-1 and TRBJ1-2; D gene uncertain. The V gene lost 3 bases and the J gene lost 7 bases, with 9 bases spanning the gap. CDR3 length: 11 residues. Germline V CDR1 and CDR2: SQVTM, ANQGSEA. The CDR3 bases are TGCAGCGTTGAGGCAGTGGGTGGCTACACCTTC. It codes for CSVEAVGGYTF. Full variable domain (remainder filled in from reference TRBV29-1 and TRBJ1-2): SAVISQKPSRDICQRGTSLTIQCQVDSQVTMMFWYRQQPGQSLTLIATANQGSEATYESGFVIDKFPISRPNLTFSTLTVSNMSPEDSSIYLCSVEAVGGYTFGSGTRLTVV.

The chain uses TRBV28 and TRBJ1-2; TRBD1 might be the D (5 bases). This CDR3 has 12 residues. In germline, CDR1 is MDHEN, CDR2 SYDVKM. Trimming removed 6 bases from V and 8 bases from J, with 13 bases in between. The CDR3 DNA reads TGTGCCAGCAGGTTGGGGGGTGTCGGCTACACCTTC. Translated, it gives CASRLGGVGYTF.